The 10 T cell receptor beta chains below were found in one sample sequenced in a study of technical replicates of blood from a handful of donors. TCRdb keeps only in-frame clones here, not all; method: immunoSEQ multiplex PCR. The sample includes under 70,000 clones, approximately 89% seen only once; the top ten take roughly 5%. The sample taken for sequencing was PBMCs. Every receptor here comes from a human donor in good health. Some clones in this sample may be carry-over from other donors' samples.

The chain carries TRBV7-9 and TRBJ2-7, with 9 bases matching TRBD2. V was pared by 5 bases and J by 6 bases, with 11 bases of the junction left unmatched. Per the germline V gene, CDR1 is SEHNR and CDR2 is FQNEAQ (reference sequence). The CDR3 is 15 residues long. The DNA for the CDR3 is TGTGCCAGCAGCGCCGGGCCGGTAGCGGGAGCCGAGCAGTACTTC. Translation: CASSAGPVAGAEQYF.

This chain uses TRBV7-2 with TRBJ1-2; D unresolved. The germline V gene encodes CDR1 SGHTA and CDR2 FQGNSA. This CDR3 is 16 amino acids long. The V gene lost 0 bases and the J gene lost 3 bases, with 14 bases spanning the gap. The CDR3 here is CASSLAGEGLDYGYTF. The CDR3 DNA reads TGTGCCAGCAGCTTAGCGGGCGAAGGACTCGACTATGGCTACACCTTC.

The chain combines TRBV7-3 with TRBJ1-6; D gene unclear. This CDR3 region has 13 residues. V was pared by 2 bases and J by 7 bases, with 6 bases between. The germline gives CDR1 SGHTA, CDR2 FQGTGA. CDR3 sequence (DNA): TGTGCCAGCAGCTTATCGGGGAATTCACCCCTCCACTTT. Its protein product is CASSLSGNSPLHF.

The chain links TRBV9 to TRBJ2-7; 11 bases match TRBD2. V shed 2 bases, J shed 6 bases, and the junction held 4 bases outside the gene matches. There are 14 residues in the CDR3. The germline V gene encodes CDR1 SGDLS and CDR2 YYNGEE. The CDR3 sequence: CASSVGTSGGEQYF. CDR3 in DNA: TGTGCCAGCAGCGTCGGGACTAGCGGTGGCGAGCAGTACTTC.

CDR3 nucleotide sequence: TGTGCCAGCAGTCCAAGACAGGGGAGGACTGAAGCTTTCTTT. The encoded protein is CASSPRQGRTEAFF. The chain is built from TRBV6-5 and TRBJ1-1; TRBD1 agrees at 8 bases. The CDR3 is 14 amino acids. The V gene's germline CDR1 is MNHEY and CDR2 SVGAGI. Trimming removed 5 bases from V and 5 bases from J; junction bases left unmatched: 7.

The chain joins TRBV29-1 to TRBJ2-2, with TRBD1 identical over 7 bases. Germline CDR1 reads SQVTM; CDR2 reads ANQGSEA. Losses at the gene ends were 7 bases for V and 4 bases for J; bases not matched to a gene: 9. CDR3 length equals 14 residues. The CDR3 region is CSGKTGVATGELFF. The DNA of the CDR3 is TGCAGCGGTAAAACAGGGGTTGCCACCGGGGAGCTGTTTTTT.

This chain uses TRBV5-1 with TRBJ2-3; the match to TRBD1 covers 7 bases. Germline CDR1 and CDR2: SGHRS and YFSETQ. The CDR3 runs 15 residues. Trimming cost V 4 bases and J 4 bases; bases outside gene matches: 9. CDR3 sequence: CASSLVEGAPDTQYF. CDR3 DNA sequence: TGCGCCAGCAGCCTGGTCGAGGGGGCCCCAGATACGCAGTATTTT.

This chain links TRBV7-9 with TRBJ2-7, with 7 bases fitting TRBD1. The trim removed 2 bases at V and 0 bases at J, leaving 4 bases unmatched. Germline V lookup: CDR1 SEHNR, CDR2 FQNEAQ (reference sequence). The CDR3 sequence is 15 residues long. Written as DNA, the CDR3 is TGTGCCAGCAGCTTAACAGGGGCTCACTCCTACGAGCAGTACTTC. Its protein product is CASSLTGAHSYEQYF.

This sequence joins TRBV18 and TRBJ1-2, with D uncertain. This CDR3 has 13 amino acids. Germline-derived CDR1 and CDR2 are KGHSH and LQKENI. V was pared by 6 bases and J by 4 bases, with 12 bases between. The CDR3 loop is CASSSFEGYGYTF. DNA for the CDR3: TGTGCCAGCTCTTCCTTTGAGGGCTATGGCTACACCTTC.

This chain connects TRBV7-9 to TRBJ2-5, with 12 nucleotides matching TRBD2. There are 16 residues in the CDR3. V shed 3 bases and J 4 bases; nucleotides not matched to a gene: 6. Germline V gene lookup returns CDR1 SEHNR and CDR2 FQNEAQ (reference sequence). The CDR3, as DNA: TGTGCCAGCAGCTTGGTCCTAGCGGGAGGGTCAGAGACCCAGTACTTC. This sequence encodes CASSLVLAGGSETQYF.